These T cell receptor beta chains were read from a single sample in a study of T-cell memory formation after mild COVID-19. TCRdb used MiXCR to reprocess the 5' RACE reads, holding one entry per CDR3 protein. The repertoire holds under 300,000 distinct CDR3 sequences, with roughly 10% as singletons. Sequenced input: PBMCs or a T cell subset sorted from them (not recorded which). The receptors stem from a man younger than 30 who had mild COVID-19 (a few samples of this study predate the infection). Cell type and time point are not known. CDR3s include the opening cysteine and the closing phenylalanine or tryptophan. The D gene is left open where the match is weak. Expanded clones are given a class, and other clones once, few, many or no size at all.

V,D,size,length,J,CDR3,DNA
TRBV7-6,.,many,15,TRBJ2-7,CASSLEVGGGYEQYF,TGTGCCAGCAGCTTAGAGGTAGGGGGAGGCTACGAGCAGTACTTC
TRBV12-3/TRBV12-4,.,many,13,TRBJ2-7,CASSLAGGHEQYF,TGTGCCAGCAGTTTAGCGGGGGGGCACGAGCAGTACTTC
TRBV4-1,TRBD2,few,17,TRBJ2-2,CASSQRLAGGRTGELFF,TGCGCCAGCAGCCAACGACTAGCGGGGGGACGCACCGGGGAGCTGTTTTTT
TRBV7-2,TRBD2,few,16,TRBJ2-5,CASSLPGTTYEETQYF,TGTGCCAGCAGCTTACCCGGGACTACGTACGAAGAGACCCAGTACTTC
TRBV11-2,.,many,14,TRBJ2-3,CASSLDGSTDTQYF,TGTGCCAGCAGCCTGGACGGTAGCACAGATACGCAGTATTTT
TRBV5-1,TRBD1,.,15,TRBJ2-5,CASSSEGQGAQTQYF,TGCGCCAGCAGCTCCGAGGGACAGGGGGCTCAGACCCAGTACTTC
TRBV9,TRBD1,few,17,TRBJ1-2,CASSVRGQGWGNYGYTF,TGTGCCAGCAGCGTAAGGGGACAGGGTTGGGGGAACTATGGCTACACCTTC
TRBV2,.,.,14,TRBJ1-1,CASSEVSMNTEAFF,TGTGCCAGCAGTGAGGTCAGTATGAACACTGAAGCTTTCTTT
TRBV6-5,.,few,14,TRBJ2-7,CASSYSGVGYEQYF,TGTGCCAGCAGTTACTCCGGGGTGGGTTACGAGCAGTACTTC
TRBV6-2/TRBV6-3,.,.,12,TRBJ1-1,CASSRPNTEAFF,TGTGCCAGCAGTCGACCGAACACTGAAGCTTTCTTT
TRBV4-3,TRBD2,many,16,TRBJ2-3,CASSQDGAGGTDTQYF,TGCGCCAGCAGCCAAGATGGAGCGGGGGGCACAGATACGCAGTATTTT
TRBV5-1,TRBD1,.,14,TRBJ2-5,CASGLNRGKETQYF,TGCGCCAGCGGACTTAACAGGGGGAAAGAGACCCAGTACTTC
TRBV2,.,.,14,TRBJ2-6,CASKSGSGANVLTF,TGTGCCAGCAAATCAGGGTCTGGGGCCAACGTCCTGACTTTC
TRBV10-3,TRBD1,.,17,TRBJ1-2,CAISESGDRTSNYGYTF,TGTGCCATCAGTGAGTCTGGGGACAGAACAAGTAACTATGGCTACACCTTC
TRBV12-3/TRBV12-4,.,few,12,TRBJ2-1,CASSLLSYEQFF,TGTGCCAGCAGCCTTCTTTCGTATGAGCAGTTCTTC
TRBV2,.,few,12,TRBJ2-5,CASNLYQETQYF,TGTGCCAGCAACCTATATCAAGAGACCCAGTACTTC
TRBV6-5,.,once,14,TRBJ1-1,CASTAGGVGTEAFF,TGTGCCAGCACCGCCGGGGGAGTAGGGACTGAAGCTTTCTTT
TRBV10-2,.,few,13,TRBJ2-7,CASAWGGLYEQYF,TGCGCCAGCGCGTGGGGGGGGCTCTACGAGCAGTACTTC
TRBV28,.,few,14,TRBJ2-2,CASSLPQDAGELFF,TGTGCCAGCAGTTTACCCCAGGACGCCGGGGAGCTGTTTTTT
TRBV5-1,TRBD2,few,15,TRBJ2-5,CASSLDVAGGETQYF,TGCGCCAGCAGCTTGGATGTAGCGGGTGGAGAGACCCAGTACTTC
TRBV18,.,.,15,TRBJ1-1,CASSPNEMQNTEAFF,TGTGCCAGCTCACCAAATGAGATGCAAAACACTGAAGCTTTCTTT
TRBV9,.,few,15,TRBJ1-2,CASSADLRSVYGYTF,TGTGCCAGCAGCGCAGACCTAAGATCGGTCTATGGCTACACCTTC